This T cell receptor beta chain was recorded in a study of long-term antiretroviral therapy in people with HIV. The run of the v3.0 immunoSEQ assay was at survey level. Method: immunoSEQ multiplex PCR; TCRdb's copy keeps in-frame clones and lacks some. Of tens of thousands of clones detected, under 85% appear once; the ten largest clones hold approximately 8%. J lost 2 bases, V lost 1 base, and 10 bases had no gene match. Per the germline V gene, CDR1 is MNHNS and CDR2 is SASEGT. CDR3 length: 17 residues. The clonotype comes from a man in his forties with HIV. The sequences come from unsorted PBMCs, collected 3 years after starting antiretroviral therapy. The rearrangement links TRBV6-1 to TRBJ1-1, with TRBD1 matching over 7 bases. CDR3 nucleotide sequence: TGTGCCAGCAGTGAAGACCGGACAGGCTCCCCTAACACTGAAGCTTTCTTT. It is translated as CASSEDRTGSPNTEAFF.